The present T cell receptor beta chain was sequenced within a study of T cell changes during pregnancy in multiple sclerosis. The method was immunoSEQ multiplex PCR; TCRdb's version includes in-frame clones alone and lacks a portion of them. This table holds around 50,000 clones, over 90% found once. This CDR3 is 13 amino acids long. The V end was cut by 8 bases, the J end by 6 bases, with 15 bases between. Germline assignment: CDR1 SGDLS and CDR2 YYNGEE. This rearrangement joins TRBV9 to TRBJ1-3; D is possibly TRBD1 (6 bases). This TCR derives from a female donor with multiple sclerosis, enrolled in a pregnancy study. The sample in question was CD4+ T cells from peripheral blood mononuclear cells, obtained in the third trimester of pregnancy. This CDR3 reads CASSQGRANTIYF. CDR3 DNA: TGTGCCAGTTCACAGGGACGGGCAAACACCATATATTTT. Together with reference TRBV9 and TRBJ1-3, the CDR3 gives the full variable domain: DSGVTQTPKHLITATGQRVTLRCSPRSGDLSVYWYQQSLDQGLQFLIQYYNGEERAKGNILERFSAQQFPDLHSELNLSSLELGDSALYFCASSQGRANTIYFGEGSWLTVV.